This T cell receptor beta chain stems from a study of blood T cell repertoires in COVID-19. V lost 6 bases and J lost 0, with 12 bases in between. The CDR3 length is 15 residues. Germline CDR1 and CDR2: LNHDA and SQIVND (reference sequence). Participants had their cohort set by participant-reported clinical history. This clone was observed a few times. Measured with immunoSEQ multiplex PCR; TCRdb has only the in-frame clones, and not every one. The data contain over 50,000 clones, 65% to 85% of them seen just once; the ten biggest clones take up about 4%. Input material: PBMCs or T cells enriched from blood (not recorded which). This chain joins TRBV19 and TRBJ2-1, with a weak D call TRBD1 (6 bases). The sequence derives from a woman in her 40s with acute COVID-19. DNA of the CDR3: TGTGCCAGTAGGCCAGACAGGTACTCCTACAATGAGCAGTTCTTC. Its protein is CASRPDRYSYNEQFF.